This TCR beta chain was obtained from a study of blood T cell repertoires in COVID-19. Study-level background: Sample material is recorded as cDNA or gDNA derived from T cells, B-cell-depleted T cells, or PBMCs.

In the source study's methods: Cell counts per sample came from amplifying reference gene primers. Using immunoSEQ multiplex PCR, the repertoire was profiled, and TCRdb retains in-frame clones only, with some absent. V and J calls and clone size are those listed in that table; D and trimming were worked out from the DNA. This repertoire shows about 78,000 clones, about 83% found once; its top ten account for roughly 5.3%. This CDR3 is 15 amino acids long. Trimming took off 4 bases at V and 0 bases at J, with 12 bases between the two ends. CDR1 is MDHEN and CDR2 is SYDVKM in the germline V gene. This clonotype was obtained from a woman of 80 years or more with active or convalescent COVID-19. The chain carries TRBV28 and TRBJ1-1; no reliable D call. The sequencing sample was made of peripheral blood. CDR3 sequence (DNA): TGTGCCAGCAGTTCCCCTGGAGGGCTGAACACTGAAGCTTTCTTT. The encoded protein is CASSSPGGLNTEAFF.